The rows below give T cell receptor beta chains drawn from one sample of a study of blood T cell repertoires in COVID-19. Measured with immunoSEQ multiplex PCR; TCRdb has only the in-frame clones, and not every one. The sample lists a few hundred thousand clones, roughly 77% seen once, with around 3.4% in the top ten. Sequencing input: peripheral blood. The receptors were sampled from a woman aged 80 or over with acute or convalescent COVID-19. CDR3s include the opening cysteine and the closing phenylalanine or tryptophan. The order of the fields is J gene, V gene, clone size, CDR3 protein. Size tells how often a clone was seen (once, few, many) or the class of an expanded clone, and some rows leave it out.

TRBJ1-2 TRBV6-1 NA CASSERGGGNYGYTF
TRBJ2-5 TRBV7-2 once CASSVPGGFKQTQYF
TRBJ2-3 TRBV18 once CASSPQRTTDTQYF
TRBJ2-7 TRBV5-4 NA CASSLGTRPYEQYF
TRBJ2-3 TRBV7-2 NA CASSLTFLAGDTQYF
TRBJ1-2 TRBV27 NA CASSLTGQGTYGYTF
TRBJ2-1 TRBV24-1 NA CATSDRGSHYNEQFF
TRBJ2-5 TRBV6-1 NA CASSEVVTSGGESRATRETQYF
TRBJ2-1 TRBV6-5 NA CASSSDSWQFF
TRBJ2-7 TRBV2 few CASSGAGTRAYEQYF
TRBJ2-7 TRBV29-1 NA CSVERGAHEQYF
TRBJ1-1 TRBV12-3/TRBV12-4 NA CASSLALRGQAFF
TRBJ2-3 TRBV6-1 NA CASSDGAGTRRDTQYF
TRBJ1-2 TRBV29-1 NA CSVEDYLDRGNYGYTF
TRBJ2-5 TRBV7-2 NA CASSIGGGPQETQYF
TRBJ2-5 TRBV25-1 NA CASSEPGLAKETQYF
TRBJ2-1 TRBV9 NA CASSPGLAANNEQFF
TRBJ2-2 TRBV19 NA CASSPTSGSVGELFF
TRBJ2-6 TRBV5-6 NA CASSVDRGNSGANVLTF
TRBJ2-7 TRBV2 NA CASSGLAEVEQYF
TRBJ2-5 TRBV9 NA CASSRGAQGSLETQYF
TRBJ1-4 TRBV5-1 NA CASSLEGANEKLFF
TRBJ2-5 TRBV5-1 NA CASSLVSQETQYF
TRBJ1-2 TRBV18 NA CASSEEYGYTF
TRBJ1-3 TRBV3-1/TRBV3-2 NA CASSQLVAVGDTIYF
TRBJ1-4 TRBV6-5 NA CASRKARQGNEKLFF
TRBJ2-7 TRBV14 NA CAIIGEDF
TRBJ2-2 TRBV5-1 NA CASSLGSTGELFF
TRBJ1-3 TRBV2 NA CARKGSGNTIYF
TRBJ2-6 TRBV19 NA CASYPGHGRGANVLTF
TRBJ1-2 TRBV12-3/TRBV12-4 NA CASSPGIYGYTF
TRBJ1-2 TRBV19 NA CASSIRDRVVYGYTF
TRBJ2-3 TRBV14 NA CASSRGTSGKDTQYF
TRBJ2-3 TRBV3-1/TRBV3-2 many CASSQDKGVADTQYF
TRBJ2-1 TRBV7-2 NA CASSPTNRGGQFF
TRBJ1-5 TRBV6-2/TRBV6-3 NA CASSASATGVGNQPQHF
TRBJ2-5 TRBV7-6 NA CASSFGTGKGETQYF
TRBJ2-5 TRBV6-5 NA CASSYSAGPLFGTQYF
TRBJ1-6 TRBV5-6 once CASSSGQKNSPLHF
TRBJ1-5 TRBV7-2 NA CASSPTDGYSNQPQHF
TRBJ2-5 TRBV15 NA CATGRDRGRFPQYF
TRBJ1-6 TRBV18 NA CASSPERGSPLHF
TRBJ1-2 TRBV3-1/TRBV3-2 NA CASSPSETNYGYTF
TRBJ2-7 TRBV11-2 NA CASSLGGAGTDPYEQYF
TRBJ2-1 TRBV3-1/TRBV3-2 once CASSQPRGGANNEQFF